One and the same sample provided the 23 T cell receptor beta chains below, sequenced in a study of T cell responses to AZD1222 COVID-19 vaccine. The assay was immunoSEQ multiplex PCR, and TCRdb's table has in-frame clones only and misses some. The data hold about 170,000 clones, with about nine tenths observed a single time. This material consisted of peripheral blood, taken on day 0 of AZD1222 vaccination. Every receptor here comes from an adult in good health.

This rearrangement joins TRBV6-5 to TRBJ1-2, with 8 bases identical to TRBD1. V was clipped by 5 bases and J by 8 bases; unmatched bases: 10. CDR1 is MNHEY, CDR2 SVGAGI, per germline. The CDR3 contains 14 residues. The CDR3: CASSPVGQGYGYTF. Written as DNA, the CDR3 is TGTGCCAGCAGTCCAGTCGGACAGGGTTACGGCTACACCTTC.

This clone was detected only once. V usage is TRBV5-1 and J usage is TRBJ2-7; D tentatively fits TRBD1 or TRBD2 (5 bases each). V gave up 4 bases and J gave up 2 bases, with 13 bases separating them. This CDR3 comprises 14 residues. Germline V gene sequence: CDR1 SGHRS, CDR2 YFSETQ. In DNA, the CDR3 is TGCGCCAGCAGCATCCGGGACCTAGCCTACGAGCAGTACTTC. As protein: CASSIRDLAYEQYF.

The CDR3 bases are TGTGCCAGCAGACTAGCGGGATATAATGAGCAGTTCTTC. It is translated as CASRLAGYNEQFF. The V call is TRBV2, the J call TRBJ2-1; 10 nucleotides line up with TRBD2. The CDR3 has 13 residues. The germline V gene has CDR1 SNHLY and CDR2 FYNNEI. With V trimmed by 6 bases and J by 7 bases, 3 bases remained unmatched.

The chain has TRBV19 and TRBJ2-7, with TRBD2 as a possible D gene (6 bases). Per the germline V gene, CDR1 is LNHDA and CDR2 is SQIVND (reference sequence). Trimming took 1 base from V and 0 from J, leaving 10 bases between them. This CDR3 has 15 amino acids. CDR3 sequence (DNA): TGTGCCAGTAGTATAGGTCTAGCGACCTCCTACGAGCAGTACTTC. As protein: CASSIGLATSYEQYF.

This clone was picked up one time. The chain carries TRBV11-2 and TRBJ1-2; weak D call: TRBD1 (5 bases). The CDR3 covers 15 residues. CDR1 is SGHAT and CDR2 is FQNNGV in the germline V gene. Trimming took 1 base from V and 2 from J, leaving 11 bases between them. This CDR3 is CASSLGRGKNYGYTF. The CDR3 DNA is TGTGCCAGCAGCTTAGGGAGGGGAAAAAACTATGGCTACACCTTC.

The chain links TRBV27 to TRBJ1-2, with 7 bases identical to TRBD1. V lost 0 bases and J lost 4; bases outside the gene matches: 8. The CDR3 consists of 16 residues. From germline, CDR1 is MNHEY and CDR2 SMNVEV (reference sequence). DNA for the CDR3: TGTGCCAGCAGTTTATCACCGACAGGGCGCCGCTATGGCTACACCTTC. Translation gives CASSLSPTGRRYGYTF.

The chain employs TRBV6-5 and TRBJ2-3, with 7 bases fitting TRBD1. CDR3 length: 14 residues. V was clipped by 6 bases and J by 0 bases; unmatched bases: 3. The germline CDR1 and CDR2 sequences are MNHEY and SVGAGI. CDR3 sequence: CASRDRRSTDTQYF. The CDR3 DNA reads as TGTGCCAGCAGGGACAGGCGGAGCACAGATACGCAGTATTTT.

The chain is built from TRBV5-8 and TRBJ2-7; D uncertain. The germline V gene has CDR1 SGHTS and CDR2 YDEGEE. This CDR3 spans 15 amino acids. Trimming shortened V by 3 bases and J by 2 bases, and 15 bases separated the two germline ends. The CDR3 spells CASSYTAYLTYEQYF. Written as DNA, the CDR3 is TGTGCCAGCAGCTACACAGCCTACCTCACCTACGAGCAGTACTTC.

This sequence joins TRBV7-3 and TRBJ2-1; 9 bases map to TRBD2. The CDR3 totals 19 residues. With V trimmed by 2 bases and J by 2 bases, 13 bases remained unmatched. CDR1 is SGHTA, CDR2 FQGTGA, per germline. The CDR3: CASSLSGPSGMVPYNEQFF. CDR3 DNA sequence: TGTGCCAGCAGCTTATCGGGCCCTAGCGGGATGGTTCCCTACAATGAGCAGTTCTTC. Complete variable domain (other parts from reference TRBV7-3 and TRBJ2-1): GAGVSQTPSNKVTEKGKYVELRCDPISGHTALYWYRQSLGQGPEFLIYFQGTGAADDSGLPNDRFFAVRPEGSVSTLKIQRTERGDSAVYLCASSLSGPSGMVPYNEQFFGPGTRLTVL.

This chain connects TRBV6-1 to TRBJ2-7; D is undetermined. The CDR3 contains 13 residues. V was shortened by 3 bases and J by 0 bases, with 6 bases between the two germline ends. CDR1 MNHNS and CDR2 SASEGT come from the germline V gene. The CDR3 nucleotides are TGTGCCAGCAGTGACATCCCCTCCTACGAGCAGTACTTC. Its protein product is CASSDIPSYEQYF.

The chain carries TRBV14 and TRBJ1-3; TRBD1 aligns across 7 bases. The CDR3 contains 18 residues. From germline, CDR1 is SGHDN and CDR2 FVKESK. V shed 0 bases and J 0 bases; nucleotides not matched to a gene: 8. This chain's CDR3 is CASSQDRGQGPSGNTIYF. The CDR3 DNA sequence: TGTGCCAGCAGCCAAGATAGGGGGCAGGGGCCCTCTGGAAACACCATATATTTT.

This chain uses TRBV29-1 with TRBJ1-1; TRBD1 agrees at 9 bases. Unmatched junction bases numbered 12, after V lost 7 bases and J lost 6 bases. The CDR3 is 14 residues long. CDR1 SQVTM and CDR2 ANQGSEA come from the germline V gene. CDR3 region: CSATHRGRGAEAFF. DNA for the CDR3: TGCAGCGCCACACACAGGGGGCGAGGGGCTGAAGCTTTCTTT.

The rearrangement joins TRBV11-2 to TRBJ2-1; 7 positions match TRBD2. Trimming cost V 5 bases and J 2 bases; bases outside gene matches: 12. The CDR3 consists of 17 residues. Germline V gene lookup returns CDR1 SGHAT and CDR2 FQNNGV. The CDR3 spells CASSTQREYPPYNEQFF. CDR3 sequence (DNA): TGTGCCAGCAGCACCCAGCGGGAATATCCCCCCTACAATGAGCAGTTCTTC.

The chain has TRBV30 and TRBJ1-2; the D gene is possibly TRBD1 (6 bases). The CDR3 covers 14 residues. Trimming shortened V by 4 bases and J by 6 bases, and 18 bases separated the two germline ends. Per germline, CDR1 GTSNPN and CDR2 SVGIG (reference sequence). CDR3 loop: CAWTEGGFRHGYTF. CDR3 in DNA: TGTGCCTGGACCGAAGGGGGGTTTCGTCATGGCTACACCTTC.

V is TRBV30 and J is TRBJ1-2; no clear D. In germline, CDR1 is GTSNPN, CDR2 SVGIG (reference sequence). The V end was cut by 3 bases, the J end by 6 bases, with 17 bases between. This CDR3 spans 14 amino acids. CDR3 region: CAWRLDQVGHGYTF. The CDR3 region has the DNA TGTGCCTGGAGGCTCGATCAAGTCGGGCATGGCTACACCTTC.

The chain carries TRBV27 and TRBJ2-1; TRBD2 aligns across 13 bases. The CDR3 totals 17 residues. V gave up 5 bases and J gave up 5 bases; unmatched junction bases: 9. Per the germline V gene, CDR1 is MNHEY and CDR2 is SMNVEV (reference sequence). CDR3 sequence (DNA): TGTGCCAGCAGTGCTCTTTCCGGGACTAGCGGGAACAATGAGCAGTTCTTC. Translated: CASSALSGTSGNNEQFF.

The chain has TRBV28 and TRBJ1-3, with TRBD1 as a possible D gene (5 bases). The CDR3 totals 14 residues. From germline, CDR1 is MDHEN and CDR2 SYDVKM. V was clipped by 7 bases and J by 4 bases, with 14 bases between them. Here the CDR3 reads CASILGTQGNTIYF. CDR3 in DNA: TGTGCCAGCATCCTTGGGACTCAGGGAAACACCATATATTTT.

V and J are TRBV19 and TRBJ2-1; unclear D gene. This CDR3 has 15 residues. V dropped 6 bases and J dropped 3 bases, with 15 bases sitting between them. Germline CDR1 and CDR2: LNHDA and SQIVND (reference sequence). The CDR3 DNA reads as TGTGCCAGTAGGAAGAACTCTCCCAACTACAATGAGCAGTTCTTC. Its protein is CASRKNSPNYNEQFF.

This rearrangement joins TRBV4-2 to TRBJ2-7; 7 nucleotides align to TRBD2. With 5 bases clipped from V and 3 bases from J, the junction kept 7 bases outside the gene matches. This CDR3 region has 14 residues. Germline CDR1 and CDR2: LGHNA and YNFKEQ. This CDR3 is CASSSQRDDYEQYF. DNA for the CDR3: TGTGCCAGCAGCTCTCAGCGGGATGACTACGAGCAGTACTTC.

This chain connects TRBV9 to TRBJ2-7; unclear D gene. From germline, CDR1 is SGDLS and CDR2 YYNGEE. Trimming shortened V by 2 bases and J by 5 bases, and 11 bases separated the two germline ends. There are 13 residues in the CDR3. The CDR3 DNA sequence: TGTGCCAGCAGCGTTTTGTGGGCAGACGAGCAGTACTTC. Translated, it gives CASSVLWADEQYF.

The rearrangement joins TRBV5-1 to TRBJ2-4; the D is unclear. Germline V CDR1 and CDR2: SGHRS, YFSETQ. Trimming cost V 5 bases and J 6 bases, with 9 bases left between them. CDR3 length equals 12 residues. The CDR3 here is CASRQDRNIQYF. Written as DNA, the CDR3 is TGCGCCAGCAGGCAGGACCGAAACATTCAGTACTTC.

This chain connects TRBV5-1 to TRBJ2-1, with 14 bases fitting TRBD2. Unmatched junction bases numbered 7, after V lost 3 bases and J lost 5 bases. CDR3 size: 17 residues. Looked up from germline, CDR1 is SGHRS and CDR2 is YFSETQ. CDR3 DNA: TGCGCCAGCAGCTCGAATCCGGGACTAGCGGGAGACAATGAGCAGTTCTTC. Encoded protein: CASSSNPGLAGDNEQFF.

The chain links TRBV19 to TRBJ1-6, with TRBD1 as a possible D gene (6 bases). The CDR3 is 15 residues long. V lost 7 bases to trimming and J lost 7 bases, with 17 bases between them. Germline V gene data show CDR1 as LNHDA and CDR2 as SQIVND (reference sequence). The CDR3 DNA follows: TGTGCCAGTAACTTCCTCGACAGGCTGAATTCACCCCTCCACTTT. Its translation is CASNFLDRLNSPLHF.